Included here is one TCR beta chain sequence, with context. This entry belongs to a study of blood T cells in healthy people across ages. Each sample had at least 6 million PBMCs isolated. A second PCR of about 7 to 11 cycles used a sample-barcoded 5' primer and a J-beta primer mix. TCRdb reprocessed the 5' RACE reads with MiXCR, giving one entry per CDR3 protein. The sample yields approximately 730,000 distinct CDR3 sequences, 43% seen once. The TCR was taken from an older woman in good health. The sample comprised blood.

The CDR3 bases are TGTGCCAGCAGCCAAGAGTATCGACTAGCGGGGGACTATAGCACAGATACGCAGTATTTT. This sequence encodes CASSQEYRLAGDYSTDTQYF. The chain employs TRBV3-1 and TRBJ2-3, with TRBD2 matching 12 bases. Germline V lookup: CDR1 LGHDT, CDR2 YNNKEL (reference sequence). The CDR3 runs to 20 residues. The junction had 10 bases not matched to a gene; V was cut back by 0 bases and J by 0 bases.